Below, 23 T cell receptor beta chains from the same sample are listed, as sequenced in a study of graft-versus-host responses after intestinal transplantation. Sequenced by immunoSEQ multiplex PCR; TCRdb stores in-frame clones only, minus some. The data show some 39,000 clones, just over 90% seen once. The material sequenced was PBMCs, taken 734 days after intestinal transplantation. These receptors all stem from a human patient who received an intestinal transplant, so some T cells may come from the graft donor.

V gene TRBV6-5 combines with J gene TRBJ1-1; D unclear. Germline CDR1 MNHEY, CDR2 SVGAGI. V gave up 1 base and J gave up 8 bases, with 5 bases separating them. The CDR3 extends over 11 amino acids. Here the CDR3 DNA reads TGTGCCAGCAGTTACTTAGGGGAAGCTTTCTTT. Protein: CASSYLGEAFF.

In DNA form, the CDR3 reads TGTGCCAGCAGTACCGAATACGAGCAGTACTTC. Protein sequence: CASSTEYEQYF. The chain employs TRBV6-6 and TRBJ2-7; D ambiguous. Germline assignment: CDR1 MNHNY and CDR2 SVGAGI (reference sequence). Trimming cost V 5 bases and J 4 bases, with 6 bases left between them. This CDR3 comprises 11 residues.

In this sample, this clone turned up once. The CDR3 loop reads CASSLIGVSYNEQFF. The CDR3 DNA reads as TGCGCCAGCAGCTTGATCGGGGTCTCCTACAATGAGCAGTTCTTC. J is TRBJ2-1 and V is TRBV5-1, with D maybe TRBD2 (5 bases). Germline V gene lookup returns CDR1 SGHRS and CDR2 YFSETQ. This CDR3 has 15 residues. V lost 1 base and J 0 bases, leaving 8 bases between the germline ends.

The DNA for the CDR3 is TGCGCCAGCAGTGAGTCTGGGACTAGCTACGAGACCCAGTACTTC. It yields the protein CASSESGTSYETQYF. The chain is built from TRBV10-1 and TRBJ2-5; 9 nucleotides align to TRBD2. CDR3 length: 15 residues. Germline V gives CDR1 WNHNN, CDR2 SYGVQD (reference sequence). V trimming: 0 bases; J trimming: 5 bases; junction bases outside the gene matches: 4.

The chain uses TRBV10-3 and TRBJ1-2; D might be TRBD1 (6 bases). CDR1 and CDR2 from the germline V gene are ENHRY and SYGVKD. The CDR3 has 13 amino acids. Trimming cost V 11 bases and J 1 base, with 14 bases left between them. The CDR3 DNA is TGTGCCGCAGGCTCGGACAGTAACTATGGCTACACCTTC. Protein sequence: CAAGSDSNYGYTF.

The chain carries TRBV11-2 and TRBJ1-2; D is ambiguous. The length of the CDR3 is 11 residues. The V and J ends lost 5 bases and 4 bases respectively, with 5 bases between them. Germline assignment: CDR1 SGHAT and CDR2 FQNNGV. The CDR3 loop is CASSLRYGYTF. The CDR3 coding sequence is TGTGCCAGCAGCCTACGCTATGGCTACACCTTC.

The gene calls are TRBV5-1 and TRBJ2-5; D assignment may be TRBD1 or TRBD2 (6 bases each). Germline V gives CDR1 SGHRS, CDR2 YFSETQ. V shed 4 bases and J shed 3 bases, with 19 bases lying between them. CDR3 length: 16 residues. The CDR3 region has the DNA TGCGCCAGCAGCGTCGGGTTGAAGAGGGGGGAAGAGACCCAGTACTTC. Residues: CASSVGLKRGEETQYF. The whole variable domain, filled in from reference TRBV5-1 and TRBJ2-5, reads KAGVTQTPRYLIKTRGQQVTLSCSPISGHRSVSWYQQTPGQGLQFLFEYFSETQRNKGNFPGRFSGRQFSNSRSEMNVSTLELGDSALYLCASSVGLKRGEETQYFGPGTRLLVL.

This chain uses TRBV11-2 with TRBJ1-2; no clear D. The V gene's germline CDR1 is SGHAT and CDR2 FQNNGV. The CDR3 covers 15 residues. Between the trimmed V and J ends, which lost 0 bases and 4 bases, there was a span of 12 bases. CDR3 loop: CASSLESGSIYGYTF. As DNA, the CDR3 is TGTGCCAGCAGCTTAGAATCGGGGAGTATCTATGGCTACACCTTC.

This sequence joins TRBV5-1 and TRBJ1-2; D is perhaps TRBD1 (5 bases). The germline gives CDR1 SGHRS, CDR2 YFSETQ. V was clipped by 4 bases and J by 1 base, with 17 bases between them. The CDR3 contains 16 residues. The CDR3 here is CASSPGLNPNNYGYTF. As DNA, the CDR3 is TGCGCCAGCAGCCCGGGACTGAACCCGAATAACTATGGCTACACCTTC.

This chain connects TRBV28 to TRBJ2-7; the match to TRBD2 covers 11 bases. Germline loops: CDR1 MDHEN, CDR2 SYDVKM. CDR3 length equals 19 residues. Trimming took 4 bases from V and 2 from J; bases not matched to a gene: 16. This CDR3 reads CASSSDSGTSGAIPYEQYF. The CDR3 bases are TGTGCCAGCAGTTCGGACTCCGGGACTAGCGGAGCAATCCCCTACGAGCAGTACTTC.

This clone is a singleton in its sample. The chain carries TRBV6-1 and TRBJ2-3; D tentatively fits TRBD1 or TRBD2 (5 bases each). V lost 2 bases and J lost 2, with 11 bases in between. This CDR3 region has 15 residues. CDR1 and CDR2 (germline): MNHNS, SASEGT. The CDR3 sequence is CASSESEGTTDTQYF. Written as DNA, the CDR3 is TGTGCCAGCAGTGAATCAGAAGGGACCACAGATACGCAGTATTTT.

CDR3 nucleotides: TGTGTCAGAAGCTTACTTATGTCAGCGCAGACGCAGTATTTT. Protein product: CVRSLLMSAQTQYF. The V gene is TRBV7-5, the J gene TRBJ2-3; the table names TRBD2, a call not compared with the DNA. TRBV7-5 is shown as a pseudogene. This CDR3 contains 14 residues.

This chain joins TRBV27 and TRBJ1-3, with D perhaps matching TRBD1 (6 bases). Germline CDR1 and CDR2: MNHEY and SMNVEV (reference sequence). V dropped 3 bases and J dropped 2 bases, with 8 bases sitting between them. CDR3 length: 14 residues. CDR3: CASSFRGPGNTIYF. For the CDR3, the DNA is TGTGCCAGCAGTTTCAGGGGTCCTGGAAACACCATATATTTT.

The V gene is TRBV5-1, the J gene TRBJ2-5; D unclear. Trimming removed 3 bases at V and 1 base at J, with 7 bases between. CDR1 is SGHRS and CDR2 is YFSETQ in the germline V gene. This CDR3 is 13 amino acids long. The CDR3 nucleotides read TGCGCCAGCAGCTCGGCCTCCCAAGAGACCCAGTACTTC. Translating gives CASSSASQETQYF.

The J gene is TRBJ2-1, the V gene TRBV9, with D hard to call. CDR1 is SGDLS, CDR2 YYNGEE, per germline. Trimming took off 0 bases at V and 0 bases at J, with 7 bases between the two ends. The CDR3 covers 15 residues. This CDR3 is CASSVGASSYNEQFF. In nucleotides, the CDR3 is TGTGCCAGCAGCGTAGGGGCGAGCTCCTACAATGAGCAGTTCTTC.

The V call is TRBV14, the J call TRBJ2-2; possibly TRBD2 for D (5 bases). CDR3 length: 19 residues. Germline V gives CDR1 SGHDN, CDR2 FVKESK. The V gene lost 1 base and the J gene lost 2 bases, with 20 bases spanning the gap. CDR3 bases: TGTGCCAGCAGCCAAGCCATCACCGTGGACTCCGAAAACACCGGGGAGCTGTTTTTT. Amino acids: CASSQAITVDSENTGELFF.

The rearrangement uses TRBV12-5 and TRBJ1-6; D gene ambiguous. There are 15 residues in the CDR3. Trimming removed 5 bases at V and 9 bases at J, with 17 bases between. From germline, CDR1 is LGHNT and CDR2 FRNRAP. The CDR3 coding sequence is TGTGCTAGTGGTGCCACGGTGGCTTCGGGTTCACCCCTCCACTTT. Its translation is CASGATVASGSPLHF.

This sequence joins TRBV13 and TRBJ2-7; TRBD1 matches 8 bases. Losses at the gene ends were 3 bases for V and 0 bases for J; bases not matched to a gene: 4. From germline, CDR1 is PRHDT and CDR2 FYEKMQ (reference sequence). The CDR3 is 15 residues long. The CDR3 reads CASSFGTGYSYEQYF. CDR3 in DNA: TGTGCCAGCAGCTTCGGGACAGGATACTCCTACGAGCAGTACTTC.

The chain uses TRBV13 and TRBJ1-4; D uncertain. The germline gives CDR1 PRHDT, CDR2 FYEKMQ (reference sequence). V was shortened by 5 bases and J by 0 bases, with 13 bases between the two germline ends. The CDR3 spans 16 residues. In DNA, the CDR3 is TGTGCCAGCAGCATATCCACACGCTCAACTAATGAAAAACTGTTTTTT. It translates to CASSISTRSTNEKLFF.

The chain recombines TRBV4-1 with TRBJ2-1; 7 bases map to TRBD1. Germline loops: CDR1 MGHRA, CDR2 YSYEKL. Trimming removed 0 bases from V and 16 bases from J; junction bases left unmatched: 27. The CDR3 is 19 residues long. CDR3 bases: TGCGCCAGCAGCCAAGAAGGGGGCTCCCCTAGAGTTCTTCGGGACACCCCTTTCTTC. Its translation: CASSQEGGSPRVLRDTPFF.

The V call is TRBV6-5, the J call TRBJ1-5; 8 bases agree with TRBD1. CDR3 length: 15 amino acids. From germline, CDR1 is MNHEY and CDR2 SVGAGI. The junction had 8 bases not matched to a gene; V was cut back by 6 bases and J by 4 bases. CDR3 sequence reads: CASSPGTGVNQPQHF. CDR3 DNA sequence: TGTGCCAGCAGCCCCGGGACAGGTGTAAATCAGCCCCAGCATTTT.

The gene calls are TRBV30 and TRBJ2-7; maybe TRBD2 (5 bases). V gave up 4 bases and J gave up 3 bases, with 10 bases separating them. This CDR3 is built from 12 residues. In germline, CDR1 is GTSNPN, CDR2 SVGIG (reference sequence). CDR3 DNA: TGTGCCTGGAATCGGAGGAACTACGAGCAGTACTTC. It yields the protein CAWNRRNYEQYF. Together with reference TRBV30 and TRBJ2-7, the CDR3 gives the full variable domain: SQTIHQWPATLVQPVGSPLSLECTVEGTSNPNLYWYRQAAGRGLQLLFYSVGIGQISSEVPQNLSASRPQDRQFILSSKKLLLSDSGFYLCAWNRRNYEQYFGPGTRLTVT.

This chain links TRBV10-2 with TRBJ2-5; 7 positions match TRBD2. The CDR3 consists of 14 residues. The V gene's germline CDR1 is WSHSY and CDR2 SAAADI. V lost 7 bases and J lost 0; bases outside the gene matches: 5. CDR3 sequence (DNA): TGCGCCAGCAAAGGCGGGGGAGACCAAGAGACCCAGTACTTC. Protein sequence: CASKGGGDQETQYF.